Below, 30 T cell receptor beta chains from the same sample are listed, as sequenced in a study of blood T cell repertoires in COVID-19. TCRdb keeps only in-frame clones here, not all; method: immunoSEQ multiplex PCR. This sample has about 59,000 clones, with around 80% found just once. The material sequenced was peripheral blood. The receptors derive from an elderly man with acute or convalescent COVID-19.

The chain joins TRBV29-1 to TRBJ1-2; weak D call: TRBD1 (6 bases). CDR3 length: 13 residues. The germline V gene has CDR1 SQVTM and CDR2 ANQGSEA. Trimming cost V 0 bases and J 8 bases, with 13 bases left between them. The CDR3 here is CSVEDPGVGGYTF. The CDR3 bases are TGCAGCGTTGAAGATCCAGGGGTGGGAGGCTACACCTTC.

This rearrangement joins TRBV19 to TRBJ1-1; weak D call: TRBD1 (5 bases). Germline V CDR1 and CDR2: LNHDA, SQIVND (reference sequence). The V end was cut by 7 bases, the J end by 3 bases, with 12 bases between. The CDR3 covers 13 residues. DNA for the CDR3: TGTGCCAGTAACGCGGAAGGGGACACTGAAGCTTTCTTT. This translates into CASNAEGDTEAFF.

This chain joins TRBV6-5 and TRBJ2-7; D is ambiguous. This CDR3 comprises 13 residues. V was clipped by 6 bases and J by 0 bases, with 9 bases between them. CDR1 and CDR2 (germline): MNHEY, SVGAGI. This CDR3 reads CASRWQFSYEQYF. In nucleotides, the CDR3 is TGTGCCAGCAGGTGGCAGTTCTCCTACGAGCAGTACTTC.

The CDR3 sequence: CASSPPGQGNTEAFF. The CDR3 DNA follows: TGTGCCAGCAGCCCACCCGGACAGGGGAACACTGAAGCTTTCTTT. The chain employs TRBV5-8 and TRBJ1-1; 8 positions agree with TRBD1. Unmatched junction bases numbered 6, after V lost 4 bases and J lost 1 base. CDR1 is SGHTS, CDR2 YDEGEE, per germline. The CDR3 totals 15 residues.

The chain employs TRBV7-8 and TRBJ1-6; TRBD1 matches at 7 bases. The CDR3 extends over 15 amino acids. The germline gives CDR1 SGHVS, CDR2 FQNEAQ. V lost 4 bases, J lost 8 bases, and 8 bases stayed unmatched. The CDR3 region is CASSSGTEGYSPLHF. DNA of the CDR3: TGTGCCAGCAGCTCAGGGACAGAAGGGTATTCACCCCTCCACTTT.

This clone was seen only once. This chain links TRBV7-2 with TRBJ2-4, with TRBD1 matching over 9 bases. V was pared by 5 bases and J by 3 bases, with 5 bases of the junction left unmatched. The CDR3 is 15 amino acids. The germline V gene encodes CDR1 SGHTA and CDR2 FQGNSA. The CDR3: CASSTDRGGKNIQYF. The CDR3 DNA sequence: TGTGCCAGCAGCACGGACAGGGGAGGCAAAAACATTCAGTACTTC.

The gene calls are TRBV7-2 and TRBJ1-4; weak D call: TRBD1 (6 bases). The germline V gene encodes CDR1 SGHTA and CDR2 FQGNSA. With 5 bases removed from V and 8 bases from J, the gap between germline ends came to 18 bases. The CDR3 spans 15 residues. CDR3 nucleotide sequence: TGTGCCAGCAGCCTGGTACAGGGAAGAAACGAAAAACTGTTTTTT. Translating it yields CASSLVQGRNEKLFF.

The chain employs TRBV5-1 and TRBJ2-2, with 10 bases identical to TRBD2. Germline loops: CDR1 SGHRS, CDR2 YFSETQ. This CDR3 spans 14 amino acids. The V and J ends lost 6 bases and 4 bases, in that order; junction bases with no gene match: 3. Written as DNA, the CDR3 is TGCGCCAGCAAAACTAGCGGGATCACCGGGGAGCTGTTTTTT. Its protein is CASKTSGITGELFF.

V usage is TRBV24-1 and J usage is TRBJ2-2; possibly TRBD1 for D (6 bases). The CDR3 is made up of 14 amino acids. Germline lookup yields CDR1 KGHDR and CDR2 SFDVKD. Trimming cost V 6 bases and J 6 bases, with 13 bases left between them. In DNA form, the CDR3 reads TGTGCCACCAGTCCCCCAGGGGTAGCCGGGGAGCTGTTTTTT. Translation: CATSPPGVAGELFF.

This clone has only one observation. This chain uses TRBV24-1 with TRBJ1-2, with D hard to call. The CDR3 is 13 residues long. Trimming removed 2 bases from V and 8 bases from J, with 11 bases in between. The germline V gene has CDR1 KGHDR and CDR2 SFDVKD. CDR3 bases: TGTGCCACCAGTGATTGGCCGGGAGGGGGCTACACCTTC. As protein: CATSDWPGGGYTF.

This clone has more than one count but fewer than ten. The chain uses TRBV29-1 and TRBJ2-1; D gene unclear. V lost 4 bases to trimming and J lost 4 bases, with 11 bases between them. The length of the CDR3 is 13 residues. Germline V lookup: CDR1 SQVTM, CDR2 ANQGSEA. CDR3 sequence (DNA): TGCAGCGTTGCTTCCGACACATACAATGAGCAGTTCTTC. Encoded protein: CSVASDTYNEQFF.

The rearrangement links TRBV21-1 to TRBJ2-5; the listed D gene, TRBD2, was not tested against the DNA. TRBV21-1 represents a pseudogene. This CDR3 has 16 residues. The CDR3 reads CASSNGTRPPRETQYF. The CDR3 bases are TGTGCCAGCAGCAATGGAACTAGGCCCCCGCGGGAGACCCAGTACTTC.

The rearrangement uses TRBV19 and TRBJ2-4; no clear D gene. The CDR3 loop spans 16 amino acids. CDR1 LNHDA and CDR2 SQIVND come from the germline V gene (reference sequence). V was cut by 0 bases and J by 1 base, with 10 bases left in between. CDR3 sequence (DNA): TGTGCCAGTAGTATAGACACTTCTTGGGCCAAAAACATTCAGTACTTC. It codes for CASSIDTSWAKNIQYF.

The gene calls are TRBV30 and TRBJ1-5, with 9 nucleotides matching TRBD1. CDR1 is GTSNPN, CDR2 SVGIG, per germline (reference sequence). The junction had 7 bases not matched to a gene; V was cut back by 3 bases and J by 7 bases. The CDR3 has 14 residues. As DNA, the CDR3 is TGTGCCTGGAGGAGACAGGGGGGGGGACAGCCCCAGCATTTT. Its translation is CAWRRQGGGQPQHF.

The chain employs TRBV4-2 and TRBJ2-7; TRBD2 aligns across 14 bases. The CDR3 spans 17 residues. The V gene end was trimmed by 2 bases and the J gene end by 6 bases; junction bases not matched to a gene: 9. Germline-derived CDR1 and CDR2 are LGHNA and YNFKEQ. CDR3 in DNA: TGTGCCAGCAGCCAACCTGGGACTAGCGGGAGTCTCGTCGAGCAGTACTTC. Protein product: CASSQPGTSGSLVEQYF.

The chain uses TRBV29-1 and TRBJ1-1, with a possible D match to TRBD1 (5 bases). Trimming stripped 6 bases from V and 2 bases from J, with 13 bases between. This CDR3 comprises 13 residues. CDR1 is SQVTM, CDR2 ANQGSEA, per germline. DNA for the CDR3: TGCAGCGTGGGAAGGGGCTCAAACACTGAAGCTTTCTTT. Protein: CSVGRGSNTEAFF.

For this clone: Other DNA variants within this sample encode the same CDR3. The chain couples TRBV9 to TRBJ1-2; 7 nucleotides match TRBD1. CDR1 and CDR2 (germline): SGDLS, YYNGEE. V shed 3 bases and J 5 bases; nucleotides not matched to a gene: 7. This CDR3 spans 14 amino acids. CDR3 in amino acids: CASSAATGSYGYTF. The CDR3 DNA follows: TGTGCCAGCAGCGCAGCGACAGGGTCGTATGGCTACACCTTC.

CDR3 region: CASSFLAGGPGNEQFF. The CDR3 DNA sequence: TGTGCCAGCAGTTTCCTAGCGGGAGGGCCGGGGAATGAGCAGTTCTTC. This sequence joins TRBV27 and TRBJ2-1, with 12 bases lining up with TRBD2. The CDR3 sequence is 16 residues long. The germline V gene encodes CDR1 MNHEY and CDR2 SMNVEV (reference sequence). V dropped 3 bases and J dropped 7; count of bases not matched to a gene: 7.

This clone was counted at least ten times. The chain employs TRBV5-1 and TRBJ1-2; no clear D gene. CDR3 length equals 12 residues. The V end lost 4 bases, the J end lost 8 bases, and 12 bases lay between the germline ends. The germline V gene encodes CDR1 SGHRS and CDR2 YFSETQ. CDR3 sequence: CASSIGSGGYTF. The DNA of the CDR3 is TGCGCCAGCAGCATCGGCTCGGGAGGCTACACCTTC. Together with reference TRBV5-1 and TRBJ1-2, the CDR3 gives the full variable domain: KAGVTQTPRYLIKTRGQQVTLSCSPISGHRSVSWYQQTPGQGLQFLFEYFSETQRNKGNFPGRFSGRQFSNSRSEMNVSTLELGDSALYLCASSIGSGGYTFGSGTRLTVV.

This clone was counted ten times or more. The gene calls are TRBV7-9 and TRBJ2-5; D is possibly TRBD2 (5 bases). This CDR3 contains 15 residues. CDR1 SEHNR and CDR2 FQNEAQ come from the germline V gene (reference sequence). Trimming cost V 5 bases and J 1 base, with 14 bases left between them. The CDR3 reads CASSPPPGFQETQYF. Written as DNA, the CDR3 is TGTGCCAGCAGCCCACCTCCGGGGTTCCAAGAGACCCAGTACTTC.

The rearrangement uses TRBV3-1 (or the pseudogene TRBV3-2) and TRBJ1-1; TRBD1 might be the D (5 bases). Trimming pared 4 bases from V and 2 bases from J, leaving 20 bases between. The V gene's germline CDR1 is LGHDT and CDR2 YNNKEL (reference sequence). The length of the CDR3 is 17 residues. The CDR3 DNA follows: TGTGCCAGCAGCCCTTTTTTCGGAGCAGGGCAAAACACTGAAGCTTTCTTT. Translating gives CASSPFFGAGQNTEAFF.

V usage is TRBV19 and J usage is TRBJ2-3, with 7 bases that match TRBD2. CDR1 is LNHDA, CDR2 SQIVND, per germline (reference sequence). V shed 3 bases and J 5 bases; nucleotides not matched to a gene: 8. The CDR3 has 15 amino acids. The CDR3 is CASSIVGGPVDTQYF. The CDR3 DNA sequence: TGTGCCAGTAGTATTGTGGGAGGGCCGGTAGATACGCAGTATTTT.

The DNA for the CDR3 is TGCGCCAGCAGCCAAGATAAAGCGCCCTCTTGGACTGAAGCTTTCTTT. It translates to CASSQDKAPSWTEAFF. This chain connects TRBV4-1 to TRBJ1-1; D gene unclear. V dropped 0 bases and J dropped 5 bases, with 16 bases sitting between them. CDR1 and CDR2 from the germline V gene are MGHRA and YSYEKL. The length of the CDR3 is 16 residues.

This clone was observed a handful of times. The chain combines TRBV5-6 with TRBJ1-6; D remains ambiguous. The CDR3 has 17 residues. Trimming took off 4 bases at V and 0 bases at J, with 14 bases between the two ends. In germline, CDR1 is SGHDT, CDR2 YYEEEE. CDR3 bases: TGTGCCAGCAGCGCATCGGAGGATAGCTCCTATAATTCACCCCTCCACTTT. This translates into CASSASEDSSYNSPLHF.

A single count supports this clone. This chain joins TRBV7-6 and TRBJ2-2; D is unresolved. V lost 1 base to trimming and J lost 0 bases, with 6 bases between them. Germline assignment: CDR1 SGHVS and CDR2 FNYEAQ. The CDR3 loop spans 15 amino acids. The CDR3 coding sequence is TGTGCCAGCAGCTTAGTCCGAGCGAACACCGGGGAGCTGTTTTTT. Translating it yields CASSLVRANTGELFF.

The chain carries TRBV5-4 and TRBJ2-1, with TRBD2 matching over 7 bases. Germline assignment: CDR1 SGHNT and CDR2 YYREEE (reference sequence). This CDR3 comprises 15 residues. With 0 bases clipped from V and 2 bases from J, the junction kept 2 bases outside the gene matches. The CDR3 is CASSLGAGAYNEQFF. CDR3 nucleotides: TGTGCCAGCAGCTTGGGGGCGGGAGCCTACAATGAGCAGTTCTTC.

The rearrangement links TRBV5-1 to TRBJ2-5; 11 bases agree with TRBD2. The CDR3 covers 16 residues. V dropped 3 bases and J dropped 5; count of bases not matched to a gene: 9. CDR1 is SGHRS and CDR2 is YFSETQ in the germline V gene. The CDR3 protein is CASSWKTSGVWETQYF. CDR3 DNA: TGCGCCAGCAGCTGGAAGACTAGCGGGGTTTGGGAGACCCAGTACTTC.

The chain combines TRBV5-4 with TRBJ1-1; D may be TRBD1 (6 bases). V was cut by 0 bases and J by 0 bases, with 12 bases left in between. Germline V gene data show CDR1 as SGHNT and CDR2 as YYREEE (reference sequence). The CDR3 has 16 residues. The CDR3: CASSLAKQGMNTEAFF. The CDR3 DNA is TGTGCCAGCAGCTTGGCGAAACAGGGCATGAACACTGAAGCTTTCTTT.

The V gene is TRBV5-1, the J gene TRBJ1-2, with D possibly being TRBD1 (6 bases). The CDR3 extends over 15 amino acids. Germline lookup yields CDR1 SGHRS and CDR2 YFSETQ. V dropped 7 bases and J dropped 4 bases, with 20 bases sitting between them. The DNA for the CDR3 is TGCGCCAGCGCCCTCGGCGATCAGGGGAGCTATGGCTACACCTTC. Protein: CASALGDQGSYGYTF.

The chain carries TRBV6-1 and TRBJ1-2, with TRBD1 matching over 12 bases. CDR3 length equals 16 residues. V trimming: 3 bases; J trimming: 8 bases; junction bases outside the gene matches: 10. Germline CDR1 and CDR2: MNHNS and SASEGT. CDR3 in amino acids: CASSETGQGARGGYTF. The CDR3 DNA follows: TGTGCCAGCAGTGAGACGGGACAGGGGGCGCGGGGCGGCTACACCTTC.